The clone carrying this TCR beta chain was counted only a few times. Its antigen is not known. TCR alpha and TCR beta cDNA libraries carrying sample barcodes and UMIs came from 5'RACE with constant-segment primers. TCRdb passed the 5' RACE reads through MiXCR, listing each CDR3 protein once. The sample records some 180,000 distinct CDR3 sequences, roughly 20% being singletons. The data belong to a study of T-cell memory formation after mild COVID-19. The overall study: Largely donor-specific sequence clusters came from a couple of donors.

Overall study results and limits: Clones that contracted from day 15 to 85 had balanced CD4/CD8; later expanders were CD4+ biased. CD4+ clones that contracted lay mainly in CM and EM; CD8+ ones lay in EMRA.

Deletions cut 1 base from V and 0 bases from J, with 16 bases between. CDR1 is MGHRA and CDR2 is YSYEKL in the germline V gene. CDR3 size: 17 residues. This receptor was taken from a man aged 18 to 29 who had mild COVID-19 (a few samples of this study predate the infection). Cell type and time point are not known. Sequencing was performed on PBMCs or a T cell subset sorted from them (not recorded which). The chain joins TRBV4-1 to TRBJ2-7, with D maybe TRBD1 (5 bases). The CDR3 DNA sequence: TGCGCCAGCAGCCAAGGGGTCGGGCAGGGAAGCTCCTACGAGCAGTACTTC. This translates into CASSQGVGQGSSYEQYF.